This T cell receptor beta chain came from a study of cytomegalovirus exposure and HLA in healthy donors. The study, taken as a whole, reports: With later analysis, a missense DCLRE1C variant became linked to TCR beta V- and J-gene trimming. Certain indistinguishable V segments, among them TRBV6-2 and TRBV6-3, were excluded.

The CDR3 contains 15 residues. J lost 8 bases, V lost 6 bases, and 12 bases had no gene match. CDR1 MRHNA and CDR2 SNTAGT come from the germline V gene. Remarks on this clone: What it binds is unknown.

The PCR ran on 60 Vbeta and 13 Jbeta primers. This table comes from immunoSEQ multiplex PCR, and its TCRdb copy is limited to in-frame clones, with some not included. The data hold approximately 79,000 clones, with roughly 80% observed a single time. Material: PBMCs. This receptor was identified in a woman aged 40 to 50 in good health and CMV-seropositive. The chain employs TRBV6-4 and TRBJ1-2; the match to TRBD1 covers 10 bases. The CDR3 nucleotides read TGTGCCAGCAGACCAACGACAGGGGGCACAATCGGCTACACCTTC. This encodes CASRPTTGGTIGYTF.